What follows are 4 T cell receptor beta chains derived from one specimen sequenced in a study of shared clonotypes between healthy human individuals. Sequencing was performed with immunoSEQ multiplex PCR; in TCRdb, only in-frame clones are kept and a portion is missing. There are under 600,000 clones in the sample; around 97% occur only once, and about 0.06% lies in the top ten. The sequenced sample was naive CD4+ T cells sorted from blood. Sample subset: CD45RA+ positively selected. These TCRs come from a young woman in good health.

J is TRBJ2-1 and V is TRBV5-1; 9 nucleotides agree with TRBD2. The V gene end was trimmed by 0 bases and the J gene end by 5 bases; junction bases not matched to a gene: 9. Germline V gene sequence: CDR1 SGHRS, CDR2 YFSETQ. The CDR3 runs to 17 residues. CDR3 loop: CASSLGTYSGRDNEQFF. CDR3 DNA sequence: TGCGCCAGCAGCTTGGGGACGTATAGCGGGAGAGACAATGAGCAGTTCTTC.

V usage is TRBV9 and J usage is TRBJ2-1, with 12 bases fitting TRBD2. Looked up from germline, CDR1 is SGDLS and CDR2 is YYNGEE. The CDR3 has 15 residues. Losses at the gene ends were 3 bases for V and 6 bases for J; bases not matched to a gene: 4. The chain's CDR3 is CASSAGTSGFNEQFF. The CDR3, as DNA: TGTGCCAGCAGCGCGGGGACTAGCGGGTTCAATGAGCAGTTCTTC.

The chain has TRBV7-8 and TRBJ1-1; TRBD1 might be the D (5 bases). The V gene lost 2 bases and the J gene lost 4 bases, with 23 bases spanning the gap. In germline, CDR1 is SGHVS, CDR2 FQNEAQ. The CDR3 is made up of 18 amino acids. CDR3 amino acids: CASSLPSSGGGVITEAFF. The DNA for the CDR3 is TGTGCCAGCAGCTTACCGTCTTCTGGGGGAGGAGTGATCACTGAAGCTTTCTTT. Variable domain in full (rest from reference TRBV7-8 and TRBJ1-1): GAGVSQSPRYKVAKRGQDVALRCDPISGHVSLFWYQQALGQGPEFLTYFQNEAQLDKSGLPSDRFFAERPEGSVSTLKIQRTQQEDSAVYLCASSLPSSGGGVITEAFFGQGTRLTVV.

For the CDR3, the DNA is TGTGCCAGCAGCCAGGGTCGCTCCTACGAGCAGTACTTC. Protein: CASSQGRSYEQYF. V and J are TRBV28 and TRBJ2-7; D may be TRBD1 (5 bases). Germline assignment: CDR1 MDHEN and CDR2 SYDVKM. Trimming shortened V by 6 bases and J by 0 bases, and 9 bases separated the two germline ends. The CDR3 has 13 residues. Full variable domain (missing parts from reference TRBV28 and TRBJ2-7): DVKVTQSSRYLVKRTGEKVFLECVQDMDHENMFWYRQDPGLGLRLIYFSYDVKMKEKGDIPEGYSVSREKKERFSLILESASTNQTSMYLCASSQGRSYEQYFGPGTRLTVT.